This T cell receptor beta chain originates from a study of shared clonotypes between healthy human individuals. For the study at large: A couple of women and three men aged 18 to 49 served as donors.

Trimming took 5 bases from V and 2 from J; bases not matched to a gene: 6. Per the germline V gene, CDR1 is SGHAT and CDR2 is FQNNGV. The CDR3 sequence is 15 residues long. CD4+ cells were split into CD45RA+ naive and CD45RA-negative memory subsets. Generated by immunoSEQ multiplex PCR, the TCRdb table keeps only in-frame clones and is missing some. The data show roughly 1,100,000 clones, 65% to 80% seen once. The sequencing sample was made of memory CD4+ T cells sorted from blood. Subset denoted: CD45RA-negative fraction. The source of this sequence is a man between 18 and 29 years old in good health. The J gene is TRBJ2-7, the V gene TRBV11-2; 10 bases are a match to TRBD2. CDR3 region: CASSRQLAGTYEQYF. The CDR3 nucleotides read TGTGCCAGCAGCCGCCAACTAGCGGGGACCTACGAGCAGTACTTC.